Shown below are 10 T cell receptor beta chains from a single sample sequenced in a study of T cell changes during pregnancy in multiple sclerosis. TCRdb keeps only in-frame clones here, not all; method: immunoSEQ multiplex PCR. The repertoire includes over 40,000 clones, roughly 90% of them detected once, and 4% to 5% sits in the top ten. The specimen was peripheral blood, collected in the second trimester of pregnancy. Receptors were obtained from a female donor in good health, enrolled as a control in a pregnancy study.

The V call is TRBV5-4, the J call TRBJ1-2; a possible D gene is TRBD1 (6 bases). This CDR3 is 15 amino acids long. Trimming took 0 bases from V and 5 from J, leaving 14 bases between them. In germline, CDR1 is SGHNT, CDR2 YYREEE (reference sequence). The CDR3 DNA reads TGTGCCAGCAGCTTGGAACTAGGACAGCTATATGGCTACACCTTC. This sequence encodes CASSLELGQLYGYTF.

This sequence joins TRBV5-1 and TRBJ2-2; 9 bases match TRBD2. From germline, CDR1 is SGHRS and CDR2 YFSETQ. V was pared by 3 bases and J by 3 bases, with 3 bases of the junction left unmatched. The CDR3 totals 15 residues. The CDR3 DNA reads TGCGCCAGCAGCTCTAGCGGGGATTACACCGGGGAGCTGTTTTTT. Translation: CASSSSGDYTGELFF.

The rearrangement uses TRBV19 and TRBJ2-2; 7 bases agree with TRBD2. The trim removed 9 bases at V and 3 bases at J, leaving 10 bases unmatched. The CDR3 loop spans 15 amino acids. Germline CDR1 is LNHDA and CDR2 is SQIVND (reference sequence). CDR3 amino acids: CASRGLTIYTGELFF. DNA of the CDR3: TGTGCCAGCCGGGGACTAACCATATACACCGGGGAGCTGTTTTTT.

V is TRBV10-3 and J is TRBJ2-3, with TRBD2 matching 9 bases. The CDR3 totals 16 residues. With 6 bases clipped from V and 0 bases from J, the junction kept 7 bases outside the gene matches. Germline V CDR1 and CDR2: ENHRY, SYGVKD. DNA for the CDR3: TGTGCCATCAGCGGGAGGACTAGCGCTAGCACAGATACGCAGTATTTT. This gives the protein CAISGRTSASTDTQYF.

The chain couples TRBV9 to TRBJ2-7; weak D call: TRBD1 (5 bases). V lost 0 bases and J lost 2, with 6 bases in between. CDR1 and CDR2 from the germline V gene are SGDLS and YYNGEE. The CDR3 has 13 residues. The CDR3 spells CASSVEGTYEQYF. DNA of the CDR3: TGTGCCAGCAGCGTAGAGGGGACCTACGAGCAGTACTTC. Combining the CDR3 with reference TRBV9 and TRBJ2-7 gives the whole variable domain DSGVTQTPKHLITATGQRVTLRCSPRSGDLSVYWYQQSLDQGLQFLIQYYNGEERAKGNILERFSAQQFPDLHSELNLSSLELGDSALYFCASSVEGTYEQYFGPGTRLTVT.

The chain is built from TRBV5-6 and TRBJ1-1; D might be TRBD1 (6 bases). The CDR3 is 12 residues long. Germline CDR1 and CDR2: SGHDT and YYEEEE. V shed 2 bases and J shed 10 bases, with 12 bases lying between them. The DNA of the CDR3 is TGTGCCAGCAGCTTCCAAACAGGGACAGCTTTCTTT. Translating it yields CASSFQTGTAFF.

The chain couples TRBV28 to TRBJ2-7; D call uncertain. The germline V gene has CDR1 MDHEN and CDR2 SYDVKM. The CDR3 spans 10 residues. The V end was cut by 8 bases, the J end by 2 bases, with 4 bases between. CDR3 in amino acids: CASGPYEQYF. The CDR3 coding sequence is TGTGCCAGCGGCCCCTACGAGCAGTACTTC.

The V and J genes are TRBV5-8 and TRBJ1-5; TRBD1 aligns across 9 bases. Germline V CDR1 and CDR2: SGHTS, YDEGEE. CDR3 length: 15 amino acids. V dropped 1 base and J dropped 5; count of bases not matched to a gene: 4. As DNA, the CDR3 is TGTGCCAGCAGCTTGTTCTGGACAGGGGATCAGCCCCAGCATTTT. This codes for CASSLFWTGDQPQHF.

This chain joins TRBV6-4 and TRBJ1-1; the D is unclear. The germline gives CDR1 MRHNA, CDR2 SNTAGT. Deletions cut 7 bases from V and 1 base from J, with 7 bases between. This CDR3 has 12 amino acids. CDR3 amino acids: CASIRENTEAFF. The CDR3 DNA reads TGTGCCAGCATCCGGGAGAACACTGAAGCTTTCTTT.

The chain couples TRBV19 to TRBJ2-7, with 12 bases matching TRBD1. The junction had 6 bases not matched to a gene; V was cut back by 0 bases and J by 6 bases. The germline V gene encodes CDR1 LNHDA and CDR2 SQIVND (reference sequence). This CDR3 contains 16 residues. CDR3: CASSIDAGTGGAEQYF. As DNA, the CDR3 is TGTGCCAGTAGTATAGATGCCGGGACAGGGGGCGCCGAGCAGTACTTC.